The next 10 T cell receptor beta chains were all read from a single sample in a study of cytomegalovirus exposure and HLA in healthy donors (dated by TCRdb to about 2017). Library generation was performed with the immunoSEQ multiplex PCR assay. A mixture of 60 forward primers for TCR Vbeta segments and 13 reverse primers for TCR Jbeta segments was used in the multiplex PCR. TCRdb re-hosts the immuneACCESS table, in-frame sequences only. Its copies lack some clones; in the studies checked, an unresolved V gene accounts for under half of them, and the cause for the rest is not known. This sample has about 140,000 clones in its table, and about 78% of those were observed once. The ten largest clones take up approximately 6.2% of the sample. Material: PBMCs. These receptors came from a middle-aged man in good health and CMV-seropositive.

This clone was counted between two and nine times. The genes are TRBV6-1 and TRBJ1-5; 7 positions match TRBD1. Germline V gene data show CDR1 as MNHNS and CDR2 as SASEGT. CDR3 length: 18 amino acids. With V trimmed by 2 bases and J by 0 bases, 10 bases remained unmatched. The DNA for the CDR3 is TGTGCCAGCAGTGAAAGGGCAGGGGGGAGTACTAGCAATCAGCCCCAGCATTTT. Translation gives CASSERAGGSTSNQPQHF.

The CDR3 bases are TGTGCCAGCAGCAAAGACAGGGTCTCTGGAAACACCATATATTTT. Its protein is CASSKDRVSGNTIYF. This rearrangement joins TRBV28 to TRBJ1-3, with 7 bases fitting TRBD1. Germline V CDR1 and CDR2: MDHEN, SYDVKM. V lost 6 bases to trimming and J lost 0 bases; unmatched junction nucleotides: 5. The CDR3 runs to 15 residues.

CDR3: CASSWTGGGYGYTF. The CDR3 region has the DNA TGTGCCAGCAGCTGGACAGGGGGCGGCTATGGCTACACCTTC. The chain joins TRBV28 to TRBJ1-2; TRBD1 matches 11 bases. Germline CDR1 MDHEN, CDR2 SYDVKM. The CDR3 is 14 amino acids. The V segment lost 6 bases and the J segment 4 bases; nucleotides outside the gene matches: 4.

This sequence joins TRBV5-5 and TRBJ1-2, with a tentative D call TRBD1 (6 bases). Germline loops: CDR1 SGHKS, CDR2 YYEKEE (reference sequence). The CDR3 is made up of 18 amino acids. The ends were cut back, 4 bases at V and 4 bases at J, with 26 bases in the middle. Here the CDR3 reads CASSLQSGTPLLIYGYTF. The CDR3 region has the DNA TGTGCCAGCAGCCTACAGAGCGGGACACCCCTCCTTATCTATGGCTACACCTTC.

The chain is built from TRBV18 and TRBJ1-4, with TRBD1 matching over 7 bases. This CDR3 is built from 16 residues. Germline V gives CDR1 KGHSH, CDR2 LQKENI. Germline trimming cut 4 bases from V and 5 bases from J; bases unmatched to any gene: 10. CDR3 sequence: CASSLDRVVVNEKLFF. In DNA, the CDR3 is TGTGCCAGCTCACTCGACAGGGTTGTCGTCAATGAAAAACTGTTTTTT.

This clone showed up just once. DNA for the CDR3: TGTGCCAGCTCACCCCTACAGGTTTCTTCAAGTACTGAAGCTTTCTTT. This codes for CASSPLQVSSSTEAFF. This chain joins TRBV18 and TRBJ1-1; maybe TRBD1 (5 bases). The CDR3 contains 16 residues. CDR1 KGHSH and CDR2 LQKENI come from the germline V gene. Trimming left V 3 bases short and J 5 bases short, with 19 bases between.

This clone has just a few counts. Written as DNA, the CDR3 is TGTGCCAGCAGTTCCCCCGGGACAGCCTCGCCCTACGAGCAGTACTTC. Protein product: CASSSPGTASPYEQYF. The chain carries TRBV28 and TRBJ2-7; TRBD1 matches at 7 bases. Losses at the gene ends were 4 bases for V and 2 bases for J; bases not matched to a gene: 11. In germline, CDR1 is MDHEN, CDR2 SYDVKM. This CDR3 comprises 16 residues.

J is TRBJ2-2 and V is TRBV5-1, with D possibly TRBD1 on 7 matching bases. V lost 5 bases to trimming and J lost 3 bases, with 11 bases between them. Germline V gene sequence: CDR1 SGHRS, CDR2 YFSETQ. CDR3 length equals 14 residues. The CDR3 nucleotides read TGCGCCAGCAGGCAGGGGGAGGACACCGGGGAGCTGTTTTTT. This translates into CASRQGEDTGELFF. Using reference TRBV5-1 and TRBJ2-2 for the parts outside the CDR3, the full variable domain is KAGVTQTPRYLIKTRGQQVTLSCSPISGHRSVSWYQQTPGQGLQFLFEYFSETQRNKGNFPGRFSGRQFSNSRSEMNVSTLELGDSALYLCASRQGEDTGELFFGEGSRLTVL.

About this clone: Other DNA sequences within the sample encode an identical CDR3. The CDR3 coding sequence is TGTGCCAGCTCACCCGGACAGGACTATGGCTACACCTTC. This encodes CASSPGQDYGYTF. The rearrangement uses TRBV18 and TRBJ1-2, with TRBD1 matching over 7 bases. V was pared by 3 bases and J by 3 bases, with 1 base of the junction left unmatched. CDR3 length equals 13 residues. The germline V gene encodes CDR1 KGHSH and CDR2 LQKENI.

This sequence joins TRBV27 and TRBJ1-1; a possible D gene is TRBD1 (5 bases). The germline V gene has CDR1 MNHEY and CDR2 SMNVEV (reference sequence). The germline V and J ends were trimmed by 2 bases and 1 base, with 14 bases remaining between them. This CDR3 is built from 16 residues. The CDR3, as DNA: TGTGCCAGCAGTTTACGGCGCGGGGCGCAGAACACTGAAGCTTTCTTT. It codes for CASSLRRGAQNTEAFF.